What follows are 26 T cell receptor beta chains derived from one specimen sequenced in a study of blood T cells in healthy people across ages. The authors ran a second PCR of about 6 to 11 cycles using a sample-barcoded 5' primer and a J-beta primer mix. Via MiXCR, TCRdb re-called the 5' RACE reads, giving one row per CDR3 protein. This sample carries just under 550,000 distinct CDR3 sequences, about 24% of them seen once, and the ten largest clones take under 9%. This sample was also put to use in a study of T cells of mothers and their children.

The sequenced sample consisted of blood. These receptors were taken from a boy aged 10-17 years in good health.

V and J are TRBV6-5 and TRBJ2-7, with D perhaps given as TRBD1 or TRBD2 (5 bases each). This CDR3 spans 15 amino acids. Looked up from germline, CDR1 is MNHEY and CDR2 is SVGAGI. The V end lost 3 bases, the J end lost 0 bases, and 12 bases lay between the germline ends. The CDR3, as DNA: TGTGCCAGCAGTTATGGGGTGGGGGTCTCCTACGAGCAGTACTTC. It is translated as CASSYGVGVSYEQYF.

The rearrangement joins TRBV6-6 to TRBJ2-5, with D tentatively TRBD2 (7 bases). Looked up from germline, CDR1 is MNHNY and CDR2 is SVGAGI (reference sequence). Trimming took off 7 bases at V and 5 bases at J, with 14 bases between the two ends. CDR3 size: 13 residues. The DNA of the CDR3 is TGTGCCAGCAAAGGTGGGAGGGGGGAGACCCAGTACTTC. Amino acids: CASKGGRGETQYF.

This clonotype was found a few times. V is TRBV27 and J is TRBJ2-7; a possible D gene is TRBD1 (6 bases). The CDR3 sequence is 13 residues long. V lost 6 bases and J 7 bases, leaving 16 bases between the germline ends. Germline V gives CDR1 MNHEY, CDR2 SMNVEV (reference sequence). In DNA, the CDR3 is TGTGCCAGCAGATTCAGGGGTCCTGGGGAGCAGTACTTC. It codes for CASRFRGPGEQYF.

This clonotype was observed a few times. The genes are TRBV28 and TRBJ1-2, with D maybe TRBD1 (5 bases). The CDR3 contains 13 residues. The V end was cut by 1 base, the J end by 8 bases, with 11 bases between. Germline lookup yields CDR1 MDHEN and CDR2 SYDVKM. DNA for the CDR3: TGTGCCAGCAGTTTATTGACAGTCTACGGCTACACCTTC. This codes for CASSLLTVYGYTF.

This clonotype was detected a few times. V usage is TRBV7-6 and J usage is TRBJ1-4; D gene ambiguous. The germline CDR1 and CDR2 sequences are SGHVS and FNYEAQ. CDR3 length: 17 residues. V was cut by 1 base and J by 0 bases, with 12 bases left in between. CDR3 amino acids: CASSLEPSGTTNEKLFF. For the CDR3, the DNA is TGTGCCAGCAGCTTAGAACCTTCGGGGACAACTAATGAAAAACTGTTTTTT.

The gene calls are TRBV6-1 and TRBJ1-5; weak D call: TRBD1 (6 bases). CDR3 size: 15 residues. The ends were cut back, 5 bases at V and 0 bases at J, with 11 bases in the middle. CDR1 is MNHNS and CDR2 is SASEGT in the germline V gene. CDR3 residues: CASSWTALSNQPQHF. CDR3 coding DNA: TGTGCCAGCAGTTGGACAGCTCTTAGCAATCAGCCCCAGCATTTT.

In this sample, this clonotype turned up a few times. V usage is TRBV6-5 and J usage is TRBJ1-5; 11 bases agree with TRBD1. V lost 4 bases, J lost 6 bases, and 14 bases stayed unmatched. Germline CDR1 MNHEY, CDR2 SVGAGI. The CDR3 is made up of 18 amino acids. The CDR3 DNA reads TGTGCCAGCAGTTTGCCGTCTGGACAGGGGGCTCAGGGTCAGCCCCAGCATTTT. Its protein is CASSLPSGQGAQGQPQHF.

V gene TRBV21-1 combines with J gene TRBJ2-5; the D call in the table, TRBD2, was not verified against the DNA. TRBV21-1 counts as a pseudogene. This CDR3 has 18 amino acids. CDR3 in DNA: TGTGCTAGCAGCAAAGCGCTTTCGAGGGTGCTTGTAGAAGAGACCCAGTACTTC. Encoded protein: CASSKALSRVLVEETQYF.

CDR3 sequence (DNA): TGTGCCAGCAGTTTAATCAGGGGGCGCACTGAAGCTTTCTTT. It yields the protein CASSLIRGRTEAFF. The rearrangement links TRBV27 to TRBJ1-1, with 8 bases aligning to TRBD1. The germline V gene encodes CDR1 MNHEY and CDR2 SMNVEV (reference sequence). Unmatched junction bases numbered 3, after V lost 2 bases and J lost 4 bases. The CDR3 totals 14 residues.

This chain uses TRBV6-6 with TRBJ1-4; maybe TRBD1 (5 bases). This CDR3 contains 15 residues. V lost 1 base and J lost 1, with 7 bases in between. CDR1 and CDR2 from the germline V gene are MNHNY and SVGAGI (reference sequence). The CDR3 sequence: CASSYYRGTNEKLFF. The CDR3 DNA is TGTGCCAGCAGTTACTATAGGGGAACTAATGAAAAACTGTTTTTT.

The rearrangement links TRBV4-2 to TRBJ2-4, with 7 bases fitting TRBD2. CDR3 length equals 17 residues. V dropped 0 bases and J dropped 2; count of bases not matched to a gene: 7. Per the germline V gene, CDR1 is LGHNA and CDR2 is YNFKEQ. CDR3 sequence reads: CASSQEGLGGTKNIQYF. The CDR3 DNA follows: TGTGCCAGCAGCCAAGAAGGACTAGGTGGAACCAAAAACATTCAGTACTTC.

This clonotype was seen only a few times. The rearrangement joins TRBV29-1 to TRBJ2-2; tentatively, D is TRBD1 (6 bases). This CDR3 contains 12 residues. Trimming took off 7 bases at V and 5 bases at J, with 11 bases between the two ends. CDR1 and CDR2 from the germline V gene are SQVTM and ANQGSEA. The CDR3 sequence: CSAQGGTGELFF. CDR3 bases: TGCAGCGCCCAAGGGGGAACCGGGGAGCTGTTTTTT.

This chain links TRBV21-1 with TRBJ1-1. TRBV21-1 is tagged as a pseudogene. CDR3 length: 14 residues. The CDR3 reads CASSKRMENTEAFF. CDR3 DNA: TGTGCCAGCAGCAAACGGATGGAGAACACTGAAGCTTTCTTT.

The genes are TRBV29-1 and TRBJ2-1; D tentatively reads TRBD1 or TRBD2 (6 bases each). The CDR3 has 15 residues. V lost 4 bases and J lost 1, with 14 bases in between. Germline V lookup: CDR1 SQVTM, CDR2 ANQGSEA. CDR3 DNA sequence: TGCAGCGTTGTCTGGGGGGCGCCATCCTACAATGAGCAGTTCTTC. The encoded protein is CSVVWGAPSYNEQFF.

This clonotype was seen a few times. The CDR3: CASSYYGGTYEQYF. As DNA, the CDR3 is TGTGCCAGCAGTTACTACGGGGGTACCTACGAGCAGTACTTC. The chain recombines TRBV6-2 or TRBV6-3 with TRBJ2-7; TRBD2 is a possible D gene (6 bases). The CDR3 is 14 residues long. V was trimmed by 1 base and J by 2 bases, leaving 9 bases between them. From germline, CDR1 is MNHEY and CDR2 SVGEGT.

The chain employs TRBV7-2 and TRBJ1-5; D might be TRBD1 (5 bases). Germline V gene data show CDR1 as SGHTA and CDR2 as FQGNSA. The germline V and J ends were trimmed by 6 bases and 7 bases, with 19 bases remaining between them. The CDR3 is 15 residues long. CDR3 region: CASSQGREEGQPQHF. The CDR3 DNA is TGTGCCAGCAGTCAGGGAAGGGAGGAGGGGCAGCCCCAGCATTTT.

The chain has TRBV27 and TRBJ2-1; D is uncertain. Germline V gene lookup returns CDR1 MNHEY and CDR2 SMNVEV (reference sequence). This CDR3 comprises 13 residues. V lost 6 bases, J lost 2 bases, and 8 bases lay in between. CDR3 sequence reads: CASSFTAYNEQFF. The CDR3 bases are TGTGCCAGCAGCTTCACCGCCTACAATGAGCAGTTCTTC.

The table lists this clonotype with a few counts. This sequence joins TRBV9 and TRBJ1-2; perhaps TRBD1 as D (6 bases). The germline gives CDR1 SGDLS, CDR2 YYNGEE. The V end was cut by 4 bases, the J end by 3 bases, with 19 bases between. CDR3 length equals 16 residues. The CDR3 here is CASSTRQVDTDYGYTF. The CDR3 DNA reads TGTGCCAGCAGCACCAGACAGGTTGATACGGACTATGGCTACACCTTC.

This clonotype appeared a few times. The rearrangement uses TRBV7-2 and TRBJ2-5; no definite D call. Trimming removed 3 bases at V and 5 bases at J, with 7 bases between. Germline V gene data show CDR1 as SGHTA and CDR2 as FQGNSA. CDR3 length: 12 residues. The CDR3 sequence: CASSFARETQYF. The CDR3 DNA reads TGTGCCAGCAGCTTTGCACGGGAGACCCAGTACTTC.

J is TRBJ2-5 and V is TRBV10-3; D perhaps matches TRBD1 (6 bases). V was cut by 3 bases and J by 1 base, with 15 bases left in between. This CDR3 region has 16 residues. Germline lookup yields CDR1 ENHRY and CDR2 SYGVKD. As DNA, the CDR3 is TGTGCCATCAGTGAAAGGGACACCAAGGCCCAAGAGACCCAGTACTTC. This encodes CAISERDTKAQETQYF.

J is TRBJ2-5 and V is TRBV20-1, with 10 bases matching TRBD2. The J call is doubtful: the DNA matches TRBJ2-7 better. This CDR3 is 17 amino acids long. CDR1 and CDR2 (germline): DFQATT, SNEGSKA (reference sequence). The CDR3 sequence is CSARDLVSGGDSYEQYF. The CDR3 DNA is TGCAGTGCTAGAGATCTCGTCAGCGGGGGGGACTCCTACGAGCAGTACTTC.

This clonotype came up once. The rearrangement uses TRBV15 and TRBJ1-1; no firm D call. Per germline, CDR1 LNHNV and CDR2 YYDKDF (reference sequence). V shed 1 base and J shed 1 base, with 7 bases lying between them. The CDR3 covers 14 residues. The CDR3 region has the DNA TGTGCCACCAGCAGAGCAAGCGGGAACACTGAAGCTTTCTTT. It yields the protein CATSRASGNTEAFF.

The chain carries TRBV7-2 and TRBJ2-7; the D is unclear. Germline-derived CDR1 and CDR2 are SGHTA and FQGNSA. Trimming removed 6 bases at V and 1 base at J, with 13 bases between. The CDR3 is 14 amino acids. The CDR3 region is CASRKELDSYEQYF. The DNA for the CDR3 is TGTGCCAGCAGAAAAGAGCTCGATTCCTACGAGCAGTACTTC. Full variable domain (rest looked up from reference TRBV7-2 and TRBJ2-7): GAGVSQSPSNKVTEKGKDVELRCDPISGHTALYWYRQSLGQGLEFLIYFQGNSAPDKSGLPSDRFSAERTGGSVSTLTIQRTQQEDSAVYLCASRKELDSYEQYFGPGTRLTVT.

CDR3: CSARAVLGLAEALNEQFF. The DNA for the CDR3 is TGCAGTGCTAGGGCCGTCCTGGGACTAGCGGAGGCACTCAATGAGCAGTTCTTC. The chain uses TRBV20-1 and TRBJ2-1, with 11 positions matching TRBD2. Germline trimming cut 3 bases from V and 6 bases from J; bases unmatched to any gene: 16. From germline, CDR1 is DFQATT and CDR2 SNEGSKA (reference sequence). The CDR3 is made up of 18 amino acids.

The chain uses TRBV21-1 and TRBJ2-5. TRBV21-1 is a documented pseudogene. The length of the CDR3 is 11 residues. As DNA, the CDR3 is TGTGCCAGGTGTTGGTGGGAGACCCAGTACTTC. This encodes CARCWWETQYF.

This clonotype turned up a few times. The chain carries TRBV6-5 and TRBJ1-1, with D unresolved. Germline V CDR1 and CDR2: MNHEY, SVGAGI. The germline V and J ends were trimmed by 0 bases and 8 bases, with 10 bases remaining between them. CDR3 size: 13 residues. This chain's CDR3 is CASSYSRREEAFF. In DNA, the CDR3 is TGTGCCAGCAGTTACTCAAGGCGGGAAGAAGCTTTCTTT.